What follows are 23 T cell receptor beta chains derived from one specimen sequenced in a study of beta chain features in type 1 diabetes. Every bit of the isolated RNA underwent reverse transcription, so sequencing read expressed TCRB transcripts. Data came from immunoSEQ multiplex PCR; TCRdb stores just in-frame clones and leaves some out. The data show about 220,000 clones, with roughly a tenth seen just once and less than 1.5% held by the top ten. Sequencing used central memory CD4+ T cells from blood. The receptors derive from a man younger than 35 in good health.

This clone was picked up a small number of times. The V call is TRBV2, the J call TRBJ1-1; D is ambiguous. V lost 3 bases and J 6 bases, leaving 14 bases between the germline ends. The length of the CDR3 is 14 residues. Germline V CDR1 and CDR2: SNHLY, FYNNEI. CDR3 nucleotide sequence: TGTGCCAGCAGTGAGCAGGCCTCCCGGGCTGAAGCTTTCTTT. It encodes CASSEQASRAEAFF.

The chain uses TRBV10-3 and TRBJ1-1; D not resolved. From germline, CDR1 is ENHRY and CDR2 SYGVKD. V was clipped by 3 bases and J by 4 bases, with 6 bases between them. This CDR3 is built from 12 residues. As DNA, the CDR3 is TGTGCCATCAGTGACACCGCCACTGAAGCTTTCTTT. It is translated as CAISDTATEAFF.

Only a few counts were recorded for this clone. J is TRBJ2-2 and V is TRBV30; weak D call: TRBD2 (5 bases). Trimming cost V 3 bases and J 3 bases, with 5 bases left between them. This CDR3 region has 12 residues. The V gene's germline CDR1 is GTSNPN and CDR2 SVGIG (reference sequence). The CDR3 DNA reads TGTGCCTGGAGGGACTACACCGGGGAGCTGTTTTTT. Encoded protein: CAWRDYTGELFF. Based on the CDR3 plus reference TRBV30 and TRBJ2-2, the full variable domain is SQTIHQWPATLVQPVGSPLSLECTVEGTSNPNLYWYRQAAGRGLQLLFYSVGIGQISSEVPQNLSASRPQDRQFILSSKKLLLSDSGFYLCAWRDYTGELFFGEGSRLTVL.

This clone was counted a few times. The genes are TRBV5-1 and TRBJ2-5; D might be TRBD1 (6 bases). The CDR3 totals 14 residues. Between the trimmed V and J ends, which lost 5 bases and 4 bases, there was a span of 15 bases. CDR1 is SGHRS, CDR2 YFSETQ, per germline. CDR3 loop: CASSLTGPVETQYF. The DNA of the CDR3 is TGCGCCAGCAGTCTGACAGGCCCGGTAGAGACCCAGTACTTC.

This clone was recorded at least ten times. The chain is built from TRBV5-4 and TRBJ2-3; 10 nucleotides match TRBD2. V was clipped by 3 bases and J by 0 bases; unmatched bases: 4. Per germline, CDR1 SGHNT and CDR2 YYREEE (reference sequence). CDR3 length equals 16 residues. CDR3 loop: CASSYPTSGSTDTQYF. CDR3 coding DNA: TGTGCCAGCAGCTACCCGACTAGCGGGAGCACAGATACGCAGTATTTT.

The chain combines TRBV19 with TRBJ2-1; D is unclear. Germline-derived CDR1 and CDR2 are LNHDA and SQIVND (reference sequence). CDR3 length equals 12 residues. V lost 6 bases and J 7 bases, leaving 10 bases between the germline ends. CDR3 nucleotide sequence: TGTGCCAGTAGCGGCATTGCGAATGAGCAGTTCTTC. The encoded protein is CASSGIANEQFF. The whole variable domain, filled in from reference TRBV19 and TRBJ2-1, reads DGGITQSPKYLFRKEGQNVTLSCEQNLNHDAMYWYRQDPGQGLRLIYYSQIVNDFQKGDIAEGYSVSREKKESFPLTVTSAQKNPTAFYLCASSGIANEQFFGPGTRLTVL.

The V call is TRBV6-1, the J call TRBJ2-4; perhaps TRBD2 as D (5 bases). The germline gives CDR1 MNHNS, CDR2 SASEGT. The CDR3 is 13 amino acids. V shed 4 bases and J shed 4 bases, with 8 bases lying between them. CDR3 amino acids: CASSVGGKNIQYF. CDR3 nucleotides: TGTGCCAGCAGTGTTGGCGGGAAAAACATTCAGTACTTC.

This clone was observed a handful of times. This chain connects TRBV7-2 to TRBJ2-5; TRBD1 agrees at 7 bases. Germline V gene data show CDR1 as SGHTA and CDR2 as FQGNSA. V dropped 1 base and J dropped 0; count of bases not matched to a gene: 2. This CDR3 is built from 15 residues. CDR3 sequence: CASSLETGYQETQYF. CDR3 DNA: TGTGCCAGCAGCTTAGAGACAGGGTACCAAGAGACCCAGTACTTC.

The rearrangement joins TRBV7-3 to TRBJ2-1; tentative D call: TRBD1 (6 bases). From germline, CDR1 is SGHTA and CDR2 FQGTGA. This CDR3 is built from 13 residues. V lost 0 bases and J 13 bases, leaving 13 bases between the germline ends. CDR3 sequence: CASSLTIDRIQFF. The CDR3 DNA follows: TGTGCCAGCAGCTTAACCATCGACAGGATCCAGTTCTTC.

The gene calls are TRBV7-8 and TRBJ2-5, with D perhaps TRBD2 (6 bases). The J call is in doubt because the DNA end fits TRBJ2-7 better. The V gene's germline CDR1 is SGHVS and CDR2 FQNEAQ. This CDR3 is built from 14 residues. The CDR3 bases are TGTGCCAGCAGCTTGGGAGGAGACCGCTACGAGCAGTACTTC. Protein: CASSLGGDRYEQYF.

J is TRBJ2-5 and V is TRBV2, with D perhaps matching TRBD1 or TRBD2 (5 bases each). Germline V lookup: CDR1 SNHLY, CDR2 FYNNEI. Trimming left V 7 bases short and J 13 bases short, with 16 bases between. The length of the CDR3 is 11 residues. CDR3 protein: CASTIGVGGYF. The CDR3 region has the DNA TGTGCCAGCACCATAGGAGTTGGGGGGTACTTC.

CDR3 protein: CASSATGYKSGNTIYF. The CDR3 region has the DNA TGTGCCAGCAGTGCGACAGGGTATAAGTCTGGAAACACCATATATTTT. V usage is TRBV25-1 and J usage is TRBJ1-3; TRBD1 matches at 7 bases. CDR3 length: 16 residues. V lost 4 bases, J lost 1 base, and 7 bases stayed unmatched. CDR1 and CDR2 (germline): MGHDK, SYGVNS.

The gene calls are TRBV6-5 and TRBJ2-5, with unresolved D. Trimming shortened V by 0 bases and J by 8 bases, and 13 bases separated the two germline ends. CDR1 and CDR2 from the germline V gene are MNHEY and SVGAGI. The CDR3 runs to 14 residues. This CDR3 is CASSYSGRITTQYF. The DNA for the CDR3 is TGTGCCAGCAGTTACTCAGGCCGTATAACCACCCAGTACTTC.

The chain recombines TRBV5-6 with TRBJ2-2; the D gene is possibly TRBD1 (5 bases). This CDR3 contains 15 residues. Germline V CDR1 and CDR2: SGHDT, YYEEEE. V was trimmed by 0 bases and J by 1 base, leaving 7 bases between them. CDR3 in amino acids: CASSLGQWNTGELFF. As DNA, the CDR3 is TGTGCCAGCAGCTTGGGACAGTGGAACACCGGGGAGCTGTTTTTT.

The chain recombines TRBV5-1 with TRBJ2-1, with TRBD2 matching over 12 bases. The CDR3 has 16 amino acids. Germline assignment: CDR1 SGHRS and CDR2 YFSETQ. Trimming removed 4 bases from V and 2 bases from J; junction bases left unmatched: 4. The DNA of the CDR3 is TGCGCCAGCAGCCAGAGACTAGCGGGAGCCTACAATGAGCAGTTCTTC. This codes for CASSQRLAGAYNEQFF. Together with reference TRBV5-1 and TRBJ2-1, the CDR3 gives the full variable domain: KAGVTQTPRYLIKTRGQQVTLSCSPISGHRSVSWYQQTPGQGLQFLFEYFSETQRNKGNFPGRFSGRQFSNSRSEMNVSTLELGDSALYLCASSQRLAGAYNEQFFGPGTRLTVL.

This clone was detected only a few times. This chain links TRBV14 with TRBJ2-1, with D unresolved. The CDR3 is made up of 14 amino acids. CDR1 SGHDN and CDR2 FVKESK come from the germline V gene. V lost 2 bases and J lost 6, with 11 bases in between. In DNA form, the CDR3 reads TGTGCCAGCAGCCAATTCACAAAGGGCAATGAGCAGTTCTTC. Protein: CASSQFTKGNEQFF. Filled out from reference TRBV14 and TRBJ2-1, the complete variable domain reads EAGVTQFPSHSVIEKGQTVTLRCDPISGHDNLYWYRRVMGKEIKFLLHFVKESKQDESGMPNNRFLAERTGGTYSTLKVQPAELEDSGVYFCASSQFTKGNEQFFGPGTRLTVL.

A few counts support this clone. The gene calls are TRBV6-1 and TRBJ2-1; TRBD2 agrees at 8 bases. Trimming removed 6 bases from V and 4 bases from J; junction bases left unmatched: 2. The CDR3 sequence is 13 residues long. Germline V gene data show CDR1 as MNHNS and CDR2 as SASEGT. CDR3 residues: CASRTSGYNEQFF. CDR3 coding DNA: TGTGCCAGCAGAACTAGCGGTTACAATGAGCAGTTCTTC.

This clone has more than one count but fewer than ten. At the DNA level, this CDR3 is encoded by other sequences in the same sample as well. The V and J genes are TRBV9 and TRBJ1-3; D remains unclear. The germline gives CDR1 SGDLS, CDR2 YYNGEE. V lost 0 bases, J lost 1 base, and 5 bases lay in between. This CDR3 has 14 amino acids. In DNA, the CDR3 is TGTGCCAGCAGCGTAGCGGGGTCTGGAAACACCATATATTTT. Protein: CASSVAGSGNTIYF.

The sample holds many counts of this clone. The CDR3: CSARGANTIYF. The DNA for the CDR3 is TGCAGTGCTAGAGGGGCAAACACCATATATTTT. The rearrangement uses TRBV20-1 and TRBJ1-3, with D unclear. CDR1 and CDR2 (germline): DFQATT, SNEGSKA (reference sequence). Trimming pared 1 base from V and 6 bases from J, leaving 4 bases between. CDR3 size: 11 residues.

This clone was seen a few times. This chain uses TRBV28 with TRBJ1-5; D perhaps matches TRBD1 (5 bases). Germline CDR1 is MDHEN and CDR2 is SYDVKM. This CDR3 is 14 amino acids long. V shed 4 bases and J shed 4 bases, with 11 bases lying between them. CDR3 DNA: TGTGCCAGCAGTTACGGGACTCCTAATCAGCCCCAGCATTTT. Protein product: CASSYGTPNQPQHF.

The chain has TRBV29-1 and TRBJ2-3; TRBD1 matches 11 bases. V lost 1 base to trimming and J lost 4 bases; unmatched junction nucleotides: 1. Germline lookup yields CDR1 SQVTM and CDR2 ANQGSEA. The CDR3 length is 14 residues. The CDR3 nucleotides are TGCAGCGTTGAAGGGGGACAGGGGGCAGATACGCAGTATTTT. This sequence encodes CSVEGGQGADTQYF.

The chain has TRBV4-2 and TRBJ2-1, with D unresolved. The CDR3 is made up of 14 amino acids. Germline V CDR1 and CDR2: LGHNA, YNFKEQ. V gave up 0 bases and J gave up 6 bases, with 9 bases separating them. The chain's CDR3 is CASSQDGRGNEQFF. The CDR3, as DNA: TGTGCCAGCAGCCAAGATGGACGAGGCAATGAGCAGTTCTTC.

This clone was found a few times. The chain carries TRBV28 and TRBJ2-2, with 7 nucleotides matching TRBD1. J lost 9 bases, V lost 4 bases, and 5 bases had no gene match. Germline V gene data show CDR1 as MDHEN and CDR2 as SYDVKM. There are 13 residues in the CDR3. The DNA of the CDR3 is TGTGCCAGCAGTTCGACGGACAGGCGGGAGCTGTTTTTT. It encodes CASSSTDRRELFF.